This T cell receptor (beta chain) was recorded in a study of circulating tumor DNA in untreated peripheral T-cell lymphoma. General study results and limits: Baseline tissues yielded 86% and baseline serum 65% to 75% tumor-specific clonotype detection.

On this clone: The antigen remains unidentified.

Clones were sequenced by immunoSEQ multiplex PCR, and TCRdb holds only the in-frame ones, with some missing. Of about 10,000 clones in the sample, roughly 80% were seen once. V lost 3 bases and J 0 bases, leaving 9 bases between the germline ends. Germline-derived CDR1 and CDR2 are SGHNT and YENEEA. The CDR3 is 15 amino acids. Tumor tissue was collected at baseline, before treatment began. The TCR comes from a human donor with peripheral T-cell lymphoma. The source material was tumor tissue. J is TRBJ2-1 and V is TRBV11-3; D is perhaps TRBD2 (5 bases). This CDR3 reads CASSLEDYSYNEQFF. CDR3 DNA: TGTGCCAGCAGCTTGGAGGATTACTCCTACAATGAGCAGTTCTTC.